This T cell receptor beta chain was profiled in a study of vaccination effects on CD4 cells after COVID-19. Study at large: A few convalescent patients were sampled both early and late post-vaccination. Post-vaccine sampling occurred a median 72 days after the second dose.

Culture lasted roughly eleven days before CD4+ T cell isolation. PCR-confirmed SARS-CoV-2 infection occurred in the person between March and December 2020. The vaccine given was either BNT162b2 or mRNA-1273, in two doses. It was on days 3 and 7 that half the medium was replaced with IL-2 medium. This clone is labeled as medium-sized. The antigen is unknown. Study findings and constraints: Clones arising from infection and from vaccination showed marked clonal contraction late after vaccination.

CDR3 length: 16 amino acids. The V gene's germline CDR1 is SGHKS and CDR2 YYEKEE (reference sequence). Losses at the gene ends were 4 bases for V and 5 bases for J; bases not matched to a gene: 12. Using immunoSEQ multiplex PCR, the repertoire was profiled, and TCRdb retains in-frame clones only, with some absent. Counted here are tens of thousands of clones, under 85% occurring once; the ten biggest clones make up about 5%. V and J are TRBV5-5 and TRBJ2-7; 10 bases are shared with TRBD1. The sample was CD4+ T cells from PBMCs cultured without peptide, taken after COVID-19 vaccination. The receptor was isolated from a human donor who had a prior SARS-CoV-2 infection. The CDR3 region is CASSPRPGTGDHEQYF. The DNA of the CDR3 is TGTGCCAGCAGCCCTCGCCCCGGGACAGGGGATCACGAGCAGTACTTC.